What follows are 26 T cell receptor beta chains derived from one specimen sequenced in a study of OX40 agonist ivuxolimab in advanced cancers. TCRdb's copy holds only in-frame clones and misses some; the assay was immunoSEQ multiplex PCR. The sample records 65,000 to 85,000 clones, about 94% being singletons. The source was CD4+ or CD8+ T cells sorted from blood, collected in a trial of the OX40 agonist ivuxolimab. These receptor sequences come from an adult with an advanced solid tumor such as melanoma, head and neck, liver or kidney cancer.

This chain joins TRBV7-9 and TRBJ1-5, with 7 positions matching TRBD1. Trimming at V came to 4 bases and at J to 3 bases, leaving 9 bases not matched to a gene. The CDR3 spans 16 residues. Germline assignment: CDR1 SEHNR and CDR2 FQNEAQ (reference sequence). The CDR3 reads CASSSTGEVTNQPQHF. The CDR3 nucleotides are TGTGCCAGCAGCTCCACAGGGGAAGTTACCAATCAGCCCCAGCATTTT.

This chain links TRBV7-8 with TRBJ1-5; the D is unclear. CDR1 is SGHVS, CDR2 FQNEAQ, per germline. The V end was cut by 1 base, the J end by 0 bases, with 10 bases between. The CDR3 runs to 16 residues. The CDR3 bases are TGTGCCAGCAGCTTAGTAAGGGAGGATAGCAATCAGCCCCAGCATTTT. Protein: CASSLVREDSNQPQHF.

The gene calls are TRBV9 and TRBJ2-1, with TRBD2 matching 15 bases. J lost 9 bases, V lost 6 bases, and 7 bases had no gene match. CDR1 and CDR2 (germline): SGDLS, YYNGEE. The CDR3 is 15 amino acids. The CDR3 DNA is TGTGCCAGCACCGGGACTAGCGGGGGGACGAGTGAGCAGTTCTTC. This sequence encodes CASTGTSGGTSEQFF.

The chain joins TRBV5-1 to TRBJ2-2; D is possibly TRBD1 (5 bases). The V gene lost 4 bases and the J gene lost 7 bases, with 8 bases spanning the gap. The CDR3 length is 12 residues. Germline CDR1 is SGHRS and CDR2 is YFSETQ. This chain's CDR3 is CASSLRVGELFF. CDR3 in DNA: TGCGCCAGCAGCCTCAGGGTCGGGGAGCTGTTTTTT. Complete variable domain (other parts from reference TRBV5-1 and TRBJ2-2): KAGVTQTPRYLIKTRGQQVTLSCSPISGHRSVSWYQQTPGQGLQFLFEYFSETQRNKGNFPGRFSGRQFSNSRSEMNVSTLELGDSALYLCASSLRVGELFFGEGSRLTVL.

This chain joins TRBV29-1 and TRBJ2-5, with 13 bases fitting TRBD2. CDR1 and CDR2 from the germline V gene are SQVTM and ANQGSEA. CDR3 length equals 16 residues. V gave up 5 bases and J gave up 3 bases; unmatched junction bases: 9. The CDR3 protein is CSVPPQTSGGKETQYF. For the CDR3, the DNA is TGCAGCGTTCCGCCCCAGACTAGCGGGGGGAAAGAGACCCAGTACTTC.

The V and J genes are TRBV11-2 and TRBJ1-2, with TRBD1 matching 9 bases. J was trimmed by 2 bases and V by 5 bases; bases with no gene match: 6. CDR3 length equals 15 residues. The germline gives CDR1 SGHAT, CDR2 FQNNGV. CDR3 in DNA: TGTGCCAGCAGCGGTCCACAGGGGGCCAACTATGGCTACACCTTC. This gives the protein CASSGPQGANYGYTF.

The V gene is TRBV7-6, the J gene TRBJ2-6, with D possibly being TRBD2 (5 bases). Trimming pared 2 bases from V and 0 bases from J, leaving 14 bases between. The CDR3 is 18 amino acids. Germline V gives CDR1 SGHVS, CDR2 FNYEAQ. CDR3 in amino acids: CASSLYTLDFSGANVLTF. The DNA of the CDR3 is TGTGCCAGCAGCTTATATACGCTGGACTTCTCTGGGGCCAACGTCCTGACTTTC.

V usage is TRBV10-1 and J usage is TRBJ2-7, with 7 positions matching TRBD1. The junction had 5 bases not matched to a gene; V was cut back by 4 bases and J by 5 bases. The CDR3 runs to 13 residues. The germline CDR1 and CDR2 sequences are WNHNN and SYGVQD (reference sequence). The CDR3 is CASSATGANEQYF. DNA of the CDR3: TGCGCCAGCAGTGCAACAGGGGCCAACGAGCAGTACTTC.

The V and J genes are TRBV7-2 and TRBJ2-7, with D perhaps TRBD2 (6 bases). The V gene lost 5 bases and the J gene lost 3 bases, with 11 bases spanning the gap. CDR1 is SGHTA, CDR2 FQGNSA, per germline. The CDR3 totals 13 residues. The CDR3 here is CASSRGVGYEQYF. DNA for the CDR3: TGTGCCAGCAGCCGCGGGGTTGGCTACGAGCAGTACTTC.

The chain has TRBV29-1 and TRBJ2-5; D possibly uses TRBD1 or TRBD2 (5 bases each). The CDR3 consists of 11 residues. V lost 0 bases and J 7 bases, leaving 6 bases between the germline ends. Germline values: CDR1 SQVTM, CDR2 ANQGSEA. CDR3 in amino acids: CSVEDGGTQYF. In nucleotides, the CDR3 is TGCAGCGTTGAAGATGGGGGGACCCAGTACTTC.

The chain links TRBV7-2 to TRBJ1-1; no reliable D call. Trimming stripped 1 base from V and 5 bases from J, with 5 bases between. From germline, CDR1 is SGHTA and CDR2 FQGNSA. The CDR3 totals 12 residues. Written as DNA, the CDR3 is TGTGCCAGCAGCTTAGGGCCTACTGAAGCTTTCTTT. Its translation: CASSLGPTEAFF.

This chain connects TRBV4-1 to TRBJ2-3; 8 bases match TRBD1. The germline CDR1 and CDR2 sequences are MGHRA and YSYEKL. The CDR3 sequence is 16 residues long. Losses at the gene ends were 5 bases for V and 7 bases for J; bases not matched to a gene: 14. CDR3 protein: CASSESGTGEAHTQYF. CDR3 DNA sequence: TGCGCCAGCAGCGAATCCGGGACAGGTGAGGCCCATACGCAGTATTTT.

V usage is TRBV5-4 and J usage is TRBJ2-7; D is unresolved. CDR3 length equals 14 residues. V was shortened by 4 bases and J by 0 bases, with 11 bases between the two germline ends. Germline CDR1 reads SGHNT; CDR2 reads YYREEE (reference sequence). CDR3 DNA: TGTGCCAGCAGCCCGACCGGTTACTCCTACGAGCAGTACTTC. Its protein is CASSPTGYSYEQYF.

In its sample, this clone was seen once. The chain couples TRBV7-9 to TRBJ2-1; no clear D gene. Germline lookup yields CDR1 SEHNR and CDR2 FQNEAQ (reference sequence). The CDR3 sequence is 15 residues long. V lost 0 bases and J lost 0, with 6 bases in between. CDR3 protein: CASSLAESSYNEQFF. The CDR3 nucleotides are TGTGCCAGCAGCTTAGCAGAGAGCTCCTACAATGAGCAGTTCTTC.

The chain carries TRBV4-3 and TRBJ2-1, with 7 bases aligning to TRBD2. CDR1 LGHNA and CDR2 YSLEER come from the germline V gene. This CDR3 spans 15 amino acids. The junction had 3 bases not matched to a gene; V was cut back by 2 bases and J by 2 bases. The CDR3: CASSQTAGPYNEQFF. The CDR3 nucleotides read TGCGCCAGCAGCCAAACAGCGGGGCCCTACAATGAGCAGTTCTTC.

The CDR3 bases are TGTGCCAGCAGCTTGTGGACAGGGGGTATGGAGACCCAGTACTTC. Protein: CASSLWTGGMETQYF. The rearrangement joins TRBV7-9 to TRBJ2-5; TRBD1 agrees at 10 bases. After removal of 3 bases from V and 5 bases from J, the junction contained 6 bases not matched to a gene. This CDR3 region has 15 residues. Germline V gives CDR1 SEHNR, CDR2 FQNEAQ (reference sequence).

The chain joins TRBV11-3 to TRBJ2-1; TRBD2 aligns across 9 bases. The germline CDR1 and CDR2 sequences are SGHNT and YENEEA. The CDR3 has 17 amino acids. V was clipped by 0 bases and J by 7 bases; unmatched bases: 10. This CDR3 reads CASSLDRGGGALNEQFF. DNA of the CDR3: TGTGCCAGCAGCTTAGATCGCGGCGGGGGGGCCTTAAATGAGCAGTTCTTC.

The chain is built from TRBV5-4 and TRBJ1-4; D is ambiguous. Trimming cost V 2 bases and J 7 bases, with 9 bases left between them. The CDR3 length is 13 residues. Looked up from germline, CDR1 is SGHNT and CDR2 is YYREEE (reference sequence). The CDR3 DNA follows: TGTGCCAGCAGCTTTGAAGGGAGTGAAAAACTGTTTTTT. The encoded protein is CASSFEGSEKLFF.

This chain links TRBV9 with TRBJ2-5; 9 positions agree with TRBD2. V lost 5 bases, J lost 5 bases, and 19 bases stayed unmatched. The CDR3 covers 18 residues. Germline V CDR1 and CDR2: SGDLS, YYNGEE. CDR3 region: CASSPSIAGAHLGETQYF. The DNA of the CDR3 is TGTGCCAGCAGTCCCTCGATAGCGGGGGCGCACCTCGGGGAGACCCAGTACTTC.

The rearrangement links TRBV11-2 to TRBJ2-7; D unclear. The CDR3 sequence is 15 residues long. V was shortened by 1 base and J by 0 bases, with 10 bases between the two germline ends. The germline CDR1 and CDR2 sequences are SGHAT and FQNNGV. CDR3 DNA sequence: TGTGCCAGCAGCTTAGGAGCTTCCCGCTCCTACGAGCAGTACTTC. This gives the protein CASSLGASRSYEQYF.

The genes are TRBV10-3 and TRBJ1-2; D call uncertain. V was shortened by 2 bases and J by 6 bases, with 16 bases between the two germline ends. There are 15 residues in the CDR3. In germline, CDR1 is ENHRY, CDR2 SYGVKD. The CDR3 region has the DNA TGTGCCATCAGTGAGGGCCTTGCGAGCCCCCATGGCTACACCTTC. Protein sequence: CAISEGLASPHGYTF.

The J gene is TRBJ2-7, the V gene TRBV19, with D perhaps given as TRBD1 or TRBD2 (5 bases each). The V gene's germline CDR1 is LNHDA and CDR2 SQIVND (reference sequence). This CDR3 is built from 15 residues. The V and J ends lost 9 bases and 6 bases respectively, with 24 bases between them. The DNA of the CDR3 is TGTGCCAGCCCGGCGAGGGGTCCCCATAGGGGCGAGCAGTACTTC. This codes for CASPARGPHRGEQYF.

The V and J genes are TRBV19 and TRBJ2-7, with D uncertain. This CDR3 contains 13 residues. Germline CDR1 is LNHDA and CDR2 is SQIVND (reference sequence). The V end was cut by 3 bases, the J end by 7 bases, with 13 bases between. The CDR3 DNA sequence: TGTGCCAGTAGTATCGCCGAGTCCGCGGAGCAGTACTTC. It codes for CASSIAESAEQYF.

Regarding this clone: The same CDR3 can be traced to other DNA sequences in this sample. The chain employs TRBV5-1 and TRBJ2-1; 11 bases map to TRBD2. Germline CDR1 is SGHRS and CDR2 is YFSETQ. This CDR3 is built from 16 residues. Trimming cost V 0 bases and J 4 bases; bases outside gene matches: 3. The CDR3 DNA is TGCGCCAGCAGCTTGGCGTTAGCGGGGGGGTACAATGAGCAGTTCTTC. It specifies CASSLALAGGYNEQFF. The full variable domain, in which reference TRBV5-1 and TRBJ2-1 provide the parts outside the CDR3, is KAGVTQTPRYLIKTRGQQVTLSCSPISGHRSVSWYQQTPGQGLQFLFEYFSETQRNKGNFPGRFSGRQFSNSRSEMNVSTLELGDSALYLCASSLALAGGYNEQFFGPGTRLTVL.

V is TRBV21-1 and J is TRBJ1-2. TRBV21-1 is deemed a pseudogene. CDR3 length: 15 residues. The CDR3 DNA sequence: TGTGCCAGCACCTTAAGACAAGAGGCCGCCTATGGCTACACCTTC. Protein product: CASTLRQEAAYGYTF.

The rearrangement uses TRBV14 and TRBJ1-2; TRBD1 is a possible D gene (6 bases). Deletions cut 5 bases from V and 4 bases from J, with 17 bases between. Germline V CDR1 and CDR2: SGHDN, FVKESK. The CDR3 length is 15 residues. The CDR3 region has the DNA TGTGCCAGCAGCAAAATCCCAGGGGAGGGCTATGGCTACACCTTC. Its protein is CASSKIPGEGYGYTF.